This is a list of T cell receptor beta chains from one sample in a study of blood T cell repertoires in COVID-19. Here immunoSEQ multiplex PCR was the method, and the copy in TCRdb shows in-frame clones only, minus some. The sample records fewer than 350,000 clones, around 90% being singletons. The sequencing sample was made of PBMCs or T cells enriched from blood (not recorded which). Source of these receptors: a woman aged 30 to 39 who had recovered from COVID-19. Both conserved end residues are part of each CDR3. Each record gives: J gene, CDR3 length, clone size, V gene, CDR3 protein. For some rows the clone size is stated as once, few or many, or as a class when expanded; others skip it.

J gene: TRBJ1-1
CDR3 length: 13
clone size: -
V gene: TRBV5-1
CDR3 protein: CASSLRDSHKAFF

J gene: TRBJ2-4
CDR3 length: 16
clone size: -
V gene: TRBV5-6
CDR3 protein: CASRIQGMSLTNIQYF

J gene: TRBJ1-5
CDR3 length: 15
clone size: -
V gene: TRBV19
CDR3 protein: CASSPGGLRNQPQHF

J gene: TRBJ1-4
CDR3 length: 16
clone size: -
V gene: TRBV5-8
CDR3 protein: CASSPPDRVLNEKLFF

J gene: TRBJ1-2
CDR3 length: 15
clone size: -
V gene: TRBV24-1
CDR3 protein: CATSDLPQGSNGYTF

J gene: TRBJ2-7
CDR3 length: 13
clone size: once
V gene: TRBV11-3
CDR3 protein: CASSLILDYEQYF

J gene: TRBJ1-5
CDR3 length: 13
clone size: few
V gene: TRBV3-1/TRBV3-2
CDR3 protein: CASSLQGAMPQHF

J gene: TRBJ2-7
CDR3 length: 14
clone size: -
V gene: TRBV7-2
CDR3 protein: CASSSSGNFYEQYF

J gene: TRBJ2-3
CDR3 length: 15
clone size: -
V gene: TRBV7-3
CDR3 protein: CASSATSGRSGTQYF

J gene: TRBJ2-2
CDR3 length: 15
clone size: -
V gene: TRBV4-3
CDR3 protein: CASSQGAGGTGELFF

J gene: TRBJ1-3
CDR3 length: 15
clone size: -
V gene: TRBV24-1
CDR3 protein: CATSDSRDFGNTIYF

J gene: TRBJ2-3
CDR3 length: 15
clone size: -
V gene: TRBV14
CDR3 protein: CASSWSGGGADTQYF

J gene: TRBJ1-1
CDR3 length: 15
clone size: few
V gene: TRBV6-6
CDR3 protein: CASRGDRGVRTEAFF

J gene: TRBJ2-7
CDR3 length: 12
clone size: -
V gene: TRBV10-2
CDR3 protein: CASSLSLYEQYF

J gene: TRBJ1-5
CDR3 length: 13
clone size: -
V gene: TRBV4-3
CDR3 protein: CASSQTESQPQHF

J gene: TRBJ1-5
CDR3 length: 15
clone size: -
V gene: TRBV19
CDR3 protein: CASTPRTGANQPQHF

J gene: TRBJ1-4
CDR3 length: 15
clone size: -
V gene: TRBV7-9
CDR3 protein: CASRDEGAGGEKLFF

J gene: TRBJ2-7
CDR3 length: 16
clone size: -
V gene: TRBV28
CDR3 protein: CASSSSRLAGAGEQYF

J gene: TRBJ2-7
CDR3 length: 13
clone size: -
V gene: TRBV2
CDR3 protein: CASRGLVNYEQYF

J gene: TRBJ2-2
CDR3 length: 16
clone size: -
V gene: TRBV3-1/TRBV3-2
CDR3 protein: CASSPPRGAGTGELFF

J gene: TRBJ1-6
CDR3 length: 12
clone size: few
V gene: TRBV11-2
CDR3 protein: CASSLLISPLHF

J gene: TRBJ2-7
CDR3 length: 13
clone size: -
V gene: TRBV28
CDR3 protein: CASSPLSSYEQYF

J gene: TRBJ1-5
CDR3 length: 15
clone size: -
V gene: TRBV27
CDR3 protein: CASSLSIGVNQPQHF

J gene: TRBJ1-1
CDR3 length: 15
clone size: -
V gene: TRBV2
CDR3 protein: CASSEGRGPRTEAFF

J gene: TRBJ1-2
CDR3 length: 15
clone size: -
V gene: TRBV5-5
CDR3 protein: CASSLNLSQGWGYTF

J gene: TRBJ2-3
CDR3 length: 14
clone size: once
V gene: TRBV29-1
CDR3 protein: CSVRTGSFTDTQYF

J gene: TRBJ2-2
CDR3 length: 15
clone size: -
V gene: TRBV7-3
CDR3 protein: CASSLGHSNTGELFF

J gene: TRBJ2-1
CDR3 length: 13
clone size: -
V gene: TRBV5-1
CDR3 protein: CASSWTSPIEQFF

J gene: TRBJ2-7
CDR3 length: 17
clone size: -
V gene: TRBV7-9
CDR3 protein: CASSSRAGAGDSYEQYF

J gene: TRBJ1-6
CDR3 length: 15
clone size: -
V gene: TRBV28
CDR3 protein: CASIGGSSYNSPLHF

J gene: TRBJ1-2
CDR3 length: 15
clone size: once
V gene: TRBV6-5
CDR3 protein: CASSYSSDSNYGYTF

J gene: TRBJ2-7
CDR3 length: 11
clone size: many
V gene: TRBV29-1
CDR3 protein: CSAQQGNEQYF

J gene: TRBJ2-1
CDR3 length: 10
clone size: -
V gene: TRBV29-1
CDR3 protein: CSVDVPVQFF

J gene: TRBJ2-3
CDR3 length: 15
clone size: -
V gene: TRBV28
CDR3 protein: CASSSWGGSTDTQYF

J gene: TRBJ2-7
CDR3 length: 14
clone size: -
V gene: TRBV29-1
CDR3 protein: CSVQIPPSSYEQYF